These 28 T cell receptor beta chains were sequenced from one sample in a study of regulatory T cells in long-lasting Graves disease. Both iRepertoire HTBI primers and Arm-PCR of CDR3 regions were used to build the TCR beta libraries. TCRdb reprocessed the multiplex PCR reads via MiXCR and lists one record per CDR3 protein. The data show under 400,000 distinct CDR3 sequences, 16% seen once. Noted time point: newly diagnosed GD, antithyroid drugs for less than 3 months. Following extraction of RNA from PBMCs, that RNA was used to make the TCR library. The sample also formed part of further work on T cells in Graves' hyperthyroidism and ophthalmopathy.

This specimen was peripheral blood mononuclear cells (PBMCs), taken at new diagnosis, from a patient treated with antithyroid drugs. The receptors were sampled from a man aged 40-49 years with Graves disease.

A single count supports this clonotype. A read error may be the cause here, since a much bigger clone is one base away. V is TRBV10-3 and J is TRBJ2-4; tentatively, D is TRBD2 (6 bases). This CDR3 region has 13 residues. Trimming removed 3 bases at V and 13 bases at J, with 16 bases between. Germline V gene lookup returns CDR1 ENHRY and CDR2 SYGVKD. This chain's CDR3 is CAISESGRDEQYF. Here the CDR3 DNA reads TGTGCCATCAGTGAATCGGGGCGGGATGAGCAGTACTTC.

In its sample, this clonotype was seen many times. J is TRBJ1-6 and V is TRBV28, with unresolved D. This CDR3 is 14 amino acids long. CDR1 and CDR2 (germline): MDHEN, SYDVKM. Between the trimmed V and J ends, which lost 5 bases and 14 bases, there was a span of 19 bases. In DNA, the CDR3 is TGTGCCAGCAGTGATTTAATGATTGTTGAATCCCTCCACTTT. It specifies CASSDLMIVESLHF.

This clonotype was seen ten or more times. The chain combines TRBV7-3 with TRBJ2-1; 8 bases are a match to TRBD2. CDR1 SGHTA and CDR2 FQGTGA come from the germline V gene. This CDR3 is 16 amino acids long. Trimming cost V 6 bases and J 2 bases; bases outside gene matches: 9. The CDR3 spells CASSLRGGPTYNEQFF. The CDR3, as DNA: TGTGCCAGCAGTTTACGCGGGGGGCCCACCTACAATGAGCAGTTCTTC. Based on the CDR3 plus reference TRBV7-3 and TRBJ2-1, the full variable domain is GAGVSQTPSNKVTEKGKYVELRCDPISGHTALYWYRQSLGQGPEFLIYFQGTGAADDSGLPNDRFFAVRPEGSVSTLKIQRTERGDSAVYLCASSLRGGPTYNEQFFGPGTRLTVL.

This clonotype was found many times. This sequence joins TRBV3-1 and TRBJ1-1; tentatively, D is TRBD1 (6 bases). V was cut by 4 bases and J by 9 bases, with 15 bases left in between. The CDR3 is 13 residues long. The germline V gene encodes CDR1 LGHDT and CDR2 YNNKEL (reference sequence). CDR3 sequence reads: CASSPNSGAKAFF. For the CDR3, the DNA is TGTGCCAGCAGCCCCAATTCGGGGGCGAAAGCTTTCTTT. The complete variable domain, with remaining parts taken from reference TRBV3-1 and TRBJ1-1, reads DTAVSQTPKYLVTQMGNDKSIKCEQNLGHDTMYWYKQDSKKFLKIMFSYNNKELIINETVPNRFSPKSPDKAHLNLHINSLELGDSAVYFCASSPNSGAKAFFGQGTRLTVV.

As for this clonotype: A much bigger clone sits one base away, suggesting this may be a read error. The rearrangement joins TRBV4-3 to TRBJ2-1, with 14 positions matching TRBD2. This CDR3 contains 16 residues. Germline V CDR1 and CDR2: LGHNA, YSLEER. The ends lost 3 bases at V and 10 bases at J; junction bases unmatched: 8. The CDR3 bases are TGCGCCAGCAGCCACCGACTAGCGGGGGGGCCCTACGAGCAGTTCTTC. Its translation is CASSHRLAGGPYEQFF.

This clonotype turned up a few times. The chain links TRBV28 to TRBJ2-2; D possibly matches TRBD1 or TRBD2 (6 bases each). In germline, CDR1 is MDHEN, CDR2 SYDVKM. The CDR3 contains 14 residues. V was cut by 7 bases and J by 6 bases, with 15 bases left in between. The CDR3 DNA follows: TGTGCCAGCAAATTACCCGGGGGCCCCGGGGAGCTGTTTTTT. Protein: CASKLPGGPGELFF.

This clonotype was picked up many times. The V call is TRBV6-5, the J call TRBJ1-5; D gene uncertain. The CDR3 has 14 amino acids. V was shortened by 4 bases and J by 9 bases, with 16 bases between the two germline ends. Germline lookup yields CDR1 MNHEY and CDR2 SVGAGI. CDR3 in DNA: TGTGCCAGCAGTTCCACGGGCTCCTACAGGCCCCAGCATTTT. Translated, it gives CASSSTGSYRPQHF.

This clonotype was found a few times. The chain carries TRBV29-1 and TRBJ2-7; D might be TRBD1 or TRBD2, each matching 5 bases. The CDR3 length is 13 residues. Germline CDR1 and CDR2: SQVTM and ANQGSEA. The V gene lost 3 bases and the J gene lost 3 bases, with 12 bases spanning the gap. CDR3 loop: CSVDKGGGYEQYF. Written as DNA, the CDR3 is TGCAGCGTTGATAAAGGTGGGGGCTACGAGCAGTACTTC.

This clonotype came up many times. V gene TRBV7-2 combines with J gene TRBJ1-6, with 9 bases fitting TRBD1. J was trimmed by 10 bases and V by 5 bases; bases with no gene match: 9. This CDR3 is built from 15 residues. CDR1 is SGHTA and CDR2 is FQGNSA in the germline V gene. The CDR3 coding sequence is TGTGCCAGCAGCCCCTTTCAGGGGACAGGGTCACCCCTCCACTTT. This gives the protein CASSPFQGTGSPLHF.

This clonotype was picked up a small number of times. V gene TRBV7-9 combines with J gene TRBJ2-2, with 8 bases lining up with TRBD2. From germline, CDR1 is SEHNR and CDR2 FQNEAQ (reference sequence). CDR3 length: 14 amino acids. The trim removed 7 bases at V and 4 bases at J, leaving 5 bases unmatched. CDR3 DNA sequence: TGTGCCAGCACCCCGGGAGGGGGCACCGGGGAGCTGTTTTTT. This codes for CASTPGGGTGELFF.

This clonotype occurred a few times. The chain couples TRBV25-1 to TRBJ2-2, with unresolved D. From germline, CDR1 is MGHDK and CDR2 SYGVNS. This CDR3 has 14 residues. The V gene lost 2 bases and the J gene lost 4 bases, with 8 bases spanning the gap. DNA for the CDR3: TGTGCCAGCAGTGAAATACTACGCACCGGGGAGCTGTTTTTT. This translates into CASSEILRTGELFF.

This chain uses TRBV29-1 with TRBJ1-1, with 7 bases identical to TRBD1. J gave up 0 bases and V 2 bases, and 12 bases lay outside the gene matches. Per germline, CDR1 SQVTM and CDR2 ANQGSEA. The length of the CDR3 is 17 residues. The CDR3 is CSVEPGARGYVNTEAFF. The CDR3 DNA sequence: TGCAGCGTTGAACCGGGGGCCAGGGGGTATGTGAACACTGAAGCTTTCTTT.

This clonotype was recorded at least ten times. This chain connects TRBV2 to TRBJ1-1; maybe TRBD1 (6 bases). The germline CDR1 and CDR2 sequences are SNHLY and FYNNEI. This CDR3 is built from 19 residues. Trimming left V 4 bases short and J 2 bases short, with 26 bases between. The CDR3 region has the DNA TGTGCCAGCAGTGGGTCCTGGCAACAGGGCCCAATAATTAACACTGAAGCTTTCTTT. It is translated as CASSGSWQQGPIINTEAFF.

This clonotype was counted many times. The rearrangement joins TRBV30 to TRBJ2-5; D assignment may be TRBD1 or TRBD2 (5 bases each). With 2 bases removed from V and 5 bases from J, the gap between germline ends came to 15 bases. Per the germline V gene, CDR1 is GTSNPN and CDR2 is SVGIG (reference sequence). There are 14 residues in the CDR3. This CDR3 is CAWSRGLGEETQYF. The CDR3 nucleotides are TGTGCCTGGAGTCGGGGCCTTGGTGAGGAGACCCAGTACTTC.

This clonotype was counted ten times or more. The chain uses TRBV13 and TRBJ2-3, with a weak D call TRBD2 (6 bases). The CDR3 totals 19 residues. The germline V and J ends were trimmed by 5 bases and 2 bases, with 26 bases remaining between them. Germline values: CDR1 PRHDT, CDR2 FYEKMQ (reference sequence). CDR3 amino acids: CASSPPGLRDPLTTDTQYF. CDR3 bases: TGTGCCAGCAGCCCCCCGGGACTCCGCGATCCGTTGACCACAGATACGCAGTATTTT.

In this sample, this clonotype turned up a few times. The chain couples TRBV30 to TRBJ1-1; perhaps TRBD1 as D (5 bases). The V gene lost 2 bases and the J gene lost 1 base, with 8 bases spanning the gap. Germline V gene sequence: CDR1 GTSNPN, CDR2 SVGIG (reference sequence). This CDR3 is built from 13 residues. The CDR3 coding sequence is TGTGCCTGGAGTTCGGACACGAACACTGAAGCTTTCTTT. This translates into CAWSSDTNTEAFF.

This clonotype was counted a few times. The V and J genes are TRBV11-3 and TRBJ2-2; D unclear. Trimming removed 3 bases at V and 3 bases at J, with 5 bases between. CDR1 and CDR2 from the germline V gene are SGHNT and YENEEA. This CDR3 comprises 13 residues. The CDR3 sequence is CASSFDYTGELFF. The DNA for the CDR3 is TGTGCCAGCAGCTTCGACTACACCGGGGAGCTGTTTTTT.

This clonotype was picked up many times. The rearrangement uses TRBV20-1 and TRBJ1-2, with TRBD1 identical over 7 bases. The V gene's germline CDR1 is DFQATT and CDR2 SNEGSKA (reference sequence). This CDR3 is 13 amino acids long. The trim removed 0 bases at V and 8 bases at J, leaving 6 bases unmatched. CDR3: CSARDNRGKGYTF. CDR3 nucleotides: TGCAGTGCTAGAGACAACAGGGGAAAGGGCTACACCTTC.

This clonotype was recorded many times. The CDR3 is CASSLSGTVNNSPLHF. The CDR3 nucleotides read TGTGCCAGCAGCTTATCTGGGACAGTCAATAATTCACCCCTCCACTTT. This rearrangement joins TRBV7-2 to TRBJ1-6; 7 positions agree with TRBD1. The J segment lost 5 bases and the V segment lost 2 bases, leaving 6 bases of the junction unmatched. Germline V CDR1 and CDR2: SGHTA, FQGNSA. The CDR3 runs 16 residues.

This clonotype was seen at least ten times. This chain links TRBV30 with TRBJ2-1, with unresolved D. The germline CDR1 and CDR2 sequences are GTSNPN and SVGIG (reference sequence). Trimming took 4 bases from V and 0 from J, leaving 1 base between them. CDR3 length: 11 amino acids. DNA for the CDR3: TGTGCCTGGAACTCCTACAATGAGCAGTTCTTC. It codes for CAWNSYNEQFF.

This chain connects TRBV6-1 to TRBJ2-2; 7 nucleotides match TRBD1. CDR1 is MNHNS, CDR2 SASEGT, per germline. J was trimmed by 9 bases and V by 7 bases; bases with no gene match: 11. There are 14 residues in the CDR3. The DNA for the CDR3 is TGTGCCAGCAATTCCAACGACAGGGACCGGGAGCTGTTTTTT. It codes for CASNSNDRDRELFF.

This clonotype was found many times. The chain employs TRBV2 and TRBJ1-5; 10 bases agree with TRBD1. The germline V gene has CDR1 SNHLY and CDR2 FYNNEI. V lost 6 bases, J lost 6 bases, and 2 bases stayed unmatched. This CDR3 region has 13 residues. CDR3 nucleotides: TGTGCCAGCAGGGGGACAGGGGTTCAGCCCCAGCATTTT. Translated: CASRGTGVQPQHF.

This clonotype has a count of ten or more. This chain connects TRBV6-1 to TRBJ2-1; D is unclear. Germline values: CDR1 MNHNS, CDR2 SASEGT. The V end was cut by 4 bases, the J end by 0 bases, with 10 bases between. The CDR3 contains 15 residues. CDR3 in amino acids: CASSAAASSYNEQFF. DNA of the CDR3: TGTGCCAGCAGTGCGGCGGCGAGCTCCTACAATGAGCAGTTCTTC.

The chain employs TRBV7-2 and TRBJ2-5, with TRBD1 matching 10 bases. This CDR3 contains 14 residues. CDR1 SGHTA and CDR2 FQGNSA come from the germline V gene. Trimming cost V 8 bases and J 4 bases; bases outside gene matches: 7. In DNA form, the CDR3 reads TGTGCCAGCCACGGGACAGGGGACGGAGAGACCCAGTACTTC. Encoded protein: CASHGTGDGETQYF. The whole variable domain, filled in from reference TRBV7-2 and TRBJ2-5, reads GAGVSQSPSNKVTEKGKDVELRCDPISGHTALYWYRQSLGQGLEFLIYFQGNSAPDKSGLPSDRFSAERTGGSVSTLTIQRTQQEDSAVYLCASHGTGDGETQYFGPGTRLLVL.

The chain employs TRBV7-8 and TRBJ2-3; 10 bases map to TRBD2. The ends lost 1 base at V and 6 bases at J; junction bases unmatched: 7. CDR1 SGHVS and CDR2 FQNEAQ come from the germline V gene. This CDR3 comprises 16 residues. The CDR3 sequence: CASSLVLAGERDTQYF. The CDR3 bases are TGTGCCAGCAGCTTAGTCCTAGCGGGGGAGAGGGATACGCAGTATTTT.

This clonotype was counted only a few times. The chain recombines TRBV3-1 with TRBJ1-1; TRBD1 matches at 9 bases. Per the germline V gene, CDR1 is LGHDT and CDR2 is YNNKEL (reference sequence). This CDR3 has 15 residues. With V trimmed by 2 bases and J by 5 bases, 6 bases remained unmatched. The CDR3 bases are TGTGCCAGCAGCCAATGGGGACAGGGCAGTACTGAAGCTTTCTTT. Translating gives CASSQWGQGSTEAFF.

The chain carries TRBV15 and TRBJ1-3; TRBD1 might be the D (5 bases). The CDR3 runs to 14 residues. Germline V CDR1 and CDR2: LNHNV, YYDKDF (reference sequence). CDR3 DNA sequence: TGTGCTTCAGGGCCGCTAGCTTCTGGAAACACCATATATTTT. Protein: CASGPLASGNTIYF.

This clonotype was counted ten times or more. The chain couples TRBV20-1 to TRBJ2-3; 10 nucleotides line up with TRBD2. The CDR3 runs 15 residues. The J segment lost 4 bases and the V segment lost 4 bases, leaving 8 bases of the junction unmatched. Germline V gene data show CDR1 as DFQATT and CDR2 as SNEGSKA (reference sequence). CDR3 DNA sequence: TGCAGTGCTATCATCTCTAGCGGGGGCGCAGATACGCAGTATTTT. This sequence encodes CSAIISSGGADTQYF.